This T cell receptor (beta chain) is drawn from a study of blood T cell repertoires in COVID-19. Looking at the study overall: The United States, Italy and Spain supplied acute and convalescent COVID-19 samples. From T cells, B-cell-depleted T cells, or PBMCs came the material, which was cDNA or gDNA.

Seattle patients were enrolled during active infection and followed longitudinally. In the authors' methods: Amplified reference gene primers provided the basis for estimating nucleated cell counts. The method was immunoSEQ multiplex PCR; TCRdb's version includes in-frame clones alone and lacks a portion of them. The D gene and trimming were derived from the DNA, and the V and J assignments and clone size from that table. The data hold roughly 68,000 clones, with roughly nine tenths observed a single time. The germline gives CDR1 ENHRY, CDR2 SYGVKD. The CDR3 length is 18 residues. Germline trimming cut 8 bases from V and 7 bases from J; bases unmatched to any gene: 18.

The chain combines TRBV10-3 with TRBJ2-1; TRBD2 agrees at 12 bases. Material: peripheral blood. The sequence was obtained from a woman between 50 and 59 years old with COVID-19, enrolled during active disease. CDR3 sequence reads: CAIRGLTSGSGRGNEQFF. CDR3 nucleotides: TGTGCCATCCGGGGATTGACTAGCGGGAGTGGTAGGGGGAATGAGCAGTTCTTC.